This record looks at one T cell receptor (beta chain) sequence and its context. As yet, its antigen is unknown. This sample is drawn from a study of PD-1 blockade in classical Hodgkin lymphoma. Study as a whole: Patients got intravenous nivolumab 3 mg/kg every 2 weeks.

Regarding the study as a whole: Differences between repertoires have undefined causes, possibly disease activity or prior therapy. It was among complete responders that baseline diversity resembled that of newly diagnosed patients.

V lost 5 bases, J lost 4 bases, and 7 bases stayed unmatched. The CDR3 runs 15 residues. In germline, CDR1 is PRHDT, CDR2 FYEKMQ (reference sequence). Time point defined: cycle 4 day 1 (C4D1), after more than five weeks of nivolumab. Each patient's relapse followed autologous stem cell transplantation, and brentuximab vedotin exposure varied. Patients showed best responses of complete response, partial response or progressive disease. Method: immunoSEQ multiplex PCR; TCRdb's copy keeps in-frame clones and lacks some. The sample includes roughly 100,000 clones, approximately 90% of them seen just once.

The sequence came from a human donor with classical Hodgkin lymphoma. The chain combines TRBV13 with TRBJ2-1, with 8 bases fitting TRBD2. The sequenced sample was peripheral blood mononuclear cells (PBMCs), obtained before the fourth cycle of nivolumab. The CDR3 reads CASSPGLAVYNEQFF. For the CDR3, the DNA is TGTGCCAGCAGCCCAGGACTAGCAGTATACAATGAGCAGTTCTTC.